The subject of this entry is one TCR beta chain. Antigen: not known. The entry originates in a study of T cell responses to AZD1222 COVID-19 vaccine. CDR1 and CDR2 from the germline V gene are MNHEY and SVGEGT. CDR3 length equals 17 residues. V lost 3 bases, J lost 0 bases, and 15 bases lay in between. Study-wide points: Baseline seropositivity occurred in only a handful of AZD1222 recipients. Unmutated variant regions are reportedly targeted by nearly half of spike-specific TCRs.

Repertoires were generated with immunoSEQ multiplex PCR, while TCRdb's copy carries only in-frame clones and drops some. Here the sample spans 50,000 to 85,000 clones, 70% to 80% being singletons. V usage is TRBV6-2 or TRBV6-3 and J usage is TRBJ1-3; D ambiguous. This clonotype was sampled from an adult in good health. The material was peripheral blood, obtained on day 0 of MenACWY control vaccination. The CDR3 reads CASSYPRGPNSGNTIYF. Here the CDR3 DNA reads TGTGCCAGCAGTTATCCGCGCGGTCCCAACTCTGGAAACACCATATATTTT.